These T cell receptor beta chains were read from a single sample in a study of T cell responses to AZD1222 COVID-19 vaccine. TCRdb keeps only in-frame clones here, not all; method: immunoSEQ multiplex PCR. The sample has 90,000 to 120,000 clones, 70% to 90% seen once. This specimen consisted of peripheral blood, obtained 28 days after the second AZD1222 dose. These receptors came from an adult who received the AZD1222 COVID-19 vaccine. CDR3s include the opening cysteine and the closing phenylalanine or tryptophan. Fields, in order: J gene, CDR3 length, V gene, clone size, CDR3 protein. Not all rows give a size; the values are once, few, many and, for expanded clones, a class.

TRBJ2-5 | 15 | TRBV28 | NA | CASTRGGAYQETQYF
TRBJ1-2 | 15 | TRBV7-6 | NA | CASSLESTGGYGYTF
TRBJ2-1 | 16 | TRBV28 | once | CASSFRNTREANEQFF
TRBJ1-5 | 15 | TRBV5-1 | once | CASSLVPGANQPQHF
TRBJ2-1 | 15 | TRBV5-1 | NA | CASSLNSGRPNEQFF
TRBJ1-1 | 13 | TRBV2 | NA | CASTQGENTEAFF
TRBJ1-2 | 15 | TRBV14 | NA | CASRSGQSVNYGYTF
TRBJ2-7 | 13 | TRBV7-8 | NA | CASSSRQSYEQYF
TRBJ2-1 | 15 | TRBV6-2/TRBV6-3 | NA | CASSYSTSGRFEQFF
TRBJ1-2 | 13 | TRBV19 | NA | CASSIGGLYGYTF
TRBJ1-2 | 15 | TRBV3-1/TRBV3-2 | NA | CASSQDLSTNYGYTF
TRBJ2-7 | 13 | TRBV29-1 | NA | CSVVGERSYEQYF
TRBJ1-1 | 14 | TRBV7-2 | NA | CASSLWDKNTEAFF
TRBJ2-7 | 17 | TRBV28 | NA | CASSSPRSQGRTYEQYF
TRBJ1-2 | 12 | TRBV12-3/TRBV12-4 | NA | CASSRTGYGYTF
TRBJ2-3 | 13 | TRBV5-1 | NA | CASSFGGTDTQYF
TRBJ1-1 | 16 | TRBV4-3 | NA | CASSQVYGQVSGEAFF
TRBJ2-1 | 18 | TRBV7-2 | NA | CASSYLAGGSPSYNEQFF
TRBJ2-7 | 15 | TRBV7-3 | NA | CASSLFNGGTYEQYF
TRBJ2-7 | 17 | TRBV15 | NA | CATHKGSFSGDPYEQYF
TRBJ2-4 | 18 | TRBV19 | NA | CASSIGRGGHLAKNIQYF
TRBJ1-2 | 13 | TRBV10-3 | few | CAISADRGYGYTF
TRBJ1-6 | 15 | TRBV19 | NA | CASSTTTGGDSPLHF
TRBJ2-1 | 14 | TRBV10-3 | NA | CAISGVAGVDEQFF
TRBJ2-3 | 14 | TRBV24-1 | NA | CATSVSGGTDTQYF
TRBJ1-1 | 13 | TRBV9 | NA | CASSVSMNTEAFF
TRBJ2-7 | 14 | TRBV28 | once | CASGLAGGSYEQYF
TRBJ1-1 | 13 | TRBV12-3/TRBV12-4 | NA | CASSLRGGTEAFF
TRBJ1-2 | 14 | TRBV2 | NA | CASSEQGHRYGYTF
TRBJ2-3 | 17 | TRBV5-4 | NA | CASSLSSSGRRADTQYF
TRBJ2-3 | 16 | TRBV19 | once | CASSARTGVSTDTQYF
TRBJ1-5 | 18 | TRBV7-9 | NA | CASSLVPLGQGNYQPQHF
TRBJ1-6 | 14 | TRBV25-1 | NA | CASSRTPDVSPLHF
TRBJ2-7 | 16 | TRBV29-1 | NA | CSVGGDRTYSAYEQYF
TRBJ1-2 | 15 | TRBV13 | NA | CASSSTQGPGYGYTF
TRBJ1-2 | 16 | TRBV15 | NA | CATSRDGQGLRYGYTF
TRBJ2-3 | 17 | TRBV25-1 | NA | CASSDPTRDSLTDTQYF
TRBJ2-3 | 14 | TRBV6-5 | few | CASRTAGATDTQYF
TRBJ2-7 | 12 | TRBV9 | NA | CASSVDYGEQYF
TRBJ2-2 | 17 | TRBV6-2/TRBV6-3 | NA | CASSYYTSGRNTGELFF
TRBJ2-1 | 15 | TRBV28 | NA | CASSAGLAVANEQFF
TRBJ1-1 | 13 | TRBV12-3/TRBV12-4 | NA | CASSLLGPAEAFF
TRBJ2-7 | 15 | TRBV15 | NA | CATSRETGTPNEQYF
TRBJ1-5 | 15 | TRBV19 | NA | CASSIQGRQNQPQHF